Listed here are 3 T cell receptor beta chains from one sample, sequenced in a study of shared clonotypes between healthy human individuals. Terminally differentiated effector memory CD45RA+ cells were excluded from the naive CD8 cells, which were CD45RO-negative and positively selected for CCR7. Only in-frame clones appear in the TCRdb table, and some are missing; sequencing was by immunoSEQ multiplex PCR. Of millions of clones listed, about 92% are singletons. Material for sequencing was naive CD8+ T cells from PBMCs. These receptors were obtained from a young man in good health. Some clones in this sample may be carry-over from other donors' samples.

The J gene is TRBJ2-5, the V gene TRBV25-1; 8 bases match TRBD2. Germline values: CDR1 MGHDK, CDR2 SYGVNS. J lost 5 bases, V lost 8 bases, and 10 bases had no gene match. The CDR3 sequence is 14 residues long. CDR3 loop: CASGHGGAGETQYF. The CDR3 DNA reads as TGTGCCAGCGGTCACGGGGGGGCTGGGGAGACCCAGTACTTC.

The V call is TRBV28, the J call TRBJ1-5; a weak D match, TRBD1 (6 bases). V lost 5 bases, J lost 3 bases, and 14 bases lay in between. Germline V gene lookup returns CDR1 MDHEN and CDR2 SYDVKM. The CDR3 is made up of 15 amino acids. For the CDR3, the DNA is TGTGCCAGCAGTCCCCGTGGGGGGCTCAATCAGCCCCAGCATTTT. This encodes CASSPRGGLNQPQHF.

Here the CDR3 DNA reads TGTGCCAGCAGCTTTGGAGGAGACCTACGAGTGCAGTACTTC. Translating it yields CASSFGGDLRVQYF. The chain is built from TRBV5-6 and TRBJ2-7, with TRBD2 as a possible D gene (5 bases). The CDR3 loop spans 14 amino acids. Trimming pared 2 bases from V and 9 bases from J, leaving 18 bases between. The germline CDR1 and CDR2 sequences are SGHDT and YYEEEE.